This T cell receptor beta chain derives from a study of PD-L1 blockade in urothelial cancer. The method was immunoSEQ multiplex PCR; TCRdb's version includes in-frame clones alone and lacks a portion of them. Among more than 95,000 clones listed, approximately 90% were seen once. As to time point: peripheral blood 6 weeks after treatment start. Trimming removed 0 bases from V and 4 bases from J, with 19 bases in between. Germline-derived CDR1 and CDR2 are MGHRA and YSYEKL. The CDR3 covers 17 residues. This clone was counted only a few times. Sequenced material: PBMCs, taken around atezolizumab (anti-PD-L1) treatment. This receptor was obtained from a man in his 60s with urothelial cancer. The chain uses TRBV4-1 and TRBJ2-7, with D perhaps matching TRBD1 (5 bases). The CDR3 coding sequence is TGCGCCAGCAGCCAAGAGGAACAGGTTGGGGTTCCTTACGAGCAGTACTTC. As protein: CASSQEEQVGVPYEQYF.